These 18 T cell receptor beta chains share one sample of origin, sequenced in a study of Ad26.COV2.S vaccination and SARS-CoV-2 variants. Assay used: immunoSEQ multiplex PCR; TCRdb lists only in-frame clones, some missing. The sample records roughly 150,000 clones, more than 80% being singletons. The source material was peripheral blood, sampled after recovery from COVID-19. The receptors shown here come from a human donor who had recovered from COVID-19.

This chain's CDR3 is CASSRQDYGYTF. In nucleotides, the CDR3 is TGTGCCAGCAGCAGACAGGACTATGGCTACACCTTC. This sequence joins TRBV6-6 and TRBJ1-2; possible D gene TRBD1, 6 bases. V gave up 6 bases and J gave up 3 bases, with 8 bases separating them. CDR3 length equals 12 residues. Germline CDR1 is MNHNY and CDR2 is SVGAGI (reference sequence).

The chain couples TRBV6-2 or TRBV6-3 to TRBJ2-2; D ambiguous. V lost 4 bases and J 7 bases, leaving 7 bases between the germline ends. Germline V gives CDR1 MNHEY, CDR2 SVGEGT. There are 12 residues in the CDR3. The CDR3 bases are TGTGCCAGCAGTTTTGCGGTCGGGGAGCTGTTTTTT. This translates into CASSFAVGELFF.

The DNA for the CDR3 is TGTGCCAGCAGCTTAGGAAGCGGGACCCAAGAGACCCAGTACTTC. It yields the protein CASSLGSGTQETQYF. The chain uses TRBV7-2 and TRBJ2-5; 7 bases are a match to TRBD2. This CDR3 is 15 amino acids long. CDR1 is SGHTA, CDR2 FQGNSA, per germline. V lost 1 base to trimming and J lost 1 base; unmatched junction nucleotides: 3.

The rearrangement joins TRBV5-1 to TRBJ2-1, with D unclear. The length of the CDR3 is 14 residues. V lost 0 bases and J 5 bases, leaving 9 bases between the germline ends. Germline assignment: CDR1 SGHRS and CDR2 YFSETQ. The CDR3 protein is CASSLGGVNNEQFF. As DNA, the CDR3 is TGCGCCAGCAGCTTGGGCGGTGTCAACAATGAGCAGTTCTTC.

The gene calls are TRBV18 and TRBJ2-1; D is tentatively TRBD1 or TRBD2 (8 bases each). The CDR3 has 15 residues. The V and J ends lost 5 bases and 6 bases respectively, with 17 bases between them. Germline CDR1 and CDR2: KGHSH and LQKENI. CDR3 DNA sequence: TGTGCCAGCTCAGTCGCGGGGGGACAGGCCAATGAGCAGTTCTTC. This encodes CASSVAGGQANEQFF.

The chain joins TRBV10-1 to TRBJ2-3; perhaps TRBD1 as D (5 bases). The CDR3 has 16 residues. The V gene's germline CDR1 is WNHNN and CDR2 SYGVQD (reference sequence). V gave up 2 bases and J gave up 1 base, with 13 bases separating them. CDR3 nucleotide sequence: TGCGCCAGCAGTGAGGGTTTTTGGGGCGGCACAGATACGCAGTATTTT. This codes for CASSEGFWGGTDTQYF.

The V and J genes are TRBV5-8 and TRBJ2-2; D remains ambiguous. Germline CDR1 SGHTS, CDR2 YDEGEE. Trimming stripped 1 base from V and 2 bases from J, with 15 bases between. There are 17 residues in the CDR3. CDR3 region: CASSLSPGIINTGELFF. In nucleotides, the CDR3 is TGTGCCAGCAGCTTGTCGCCAGGAATAATAAACACCGGGGAGCTGTTTTTT.

The V gene is TRBV11-2, the J gene TRBJ1-2; D not resolved. The V gene lost 6 bases and the J gene lost 6 bases, with 20 bases spanning the gap. CDR3 length equals 15 residues. Germline V gene data show CDR1 as SGHAT and CDR2 as FQNNGV. The CDR3 here is CASSRDGQVKNGYTF. The CDR3 bases are TGTGCCAGCAGTCGAGACGGCCAGGTGAAGAATGGCTACACCTTC.

The chain employs TRBV5-1 and TRBJ1-2, with 7 nucleotides matching TRBD1. V lost 4 bases to trimming and J lost 4 bases; unmatched junction nucleotides: 4. CDR1 is SGHRS, CDR2 YFSETQ, per germline. There are 13 residues in the CDR3. CDR3 sequence: CASSRDSSYGYTF. The CDR3 coding sequence is TGCGCCAGCAGCAGGGACAGTAGCTATGGCTACACCTTC.

The chain joins TRBV4-3 to TRBJ1-3, with D possibly being TRBD1 (5 bases). The germline V gene has CDR1 LGHNA and CDR2 YSLEER. Trimming took 0 bases from V and 8 from J, leaving 17 bases between them. The CDR3 has 16 amino acids. CDR3 bases: TGCGCCAGCAGCCAAGATTTCCCCAGGGCGGCAGACACCATATATTTT. This translates into CASSQDFPRAADTIYF.

The genes are TRBV16 and TRBJ1-2, with D possibly TRBD1 on 5 matching bases. The CDR3 runs to 14 residues. CDR1 is KGHSY and CDR2 is FQNENV in the germline V gene. With 0 bases removed from V and 8 bases from J, the gap between germline ends came to 13 bases. This CDR3 is CASSQSNRLGGYTF. CDR3 sequence (DNA): TGTGCCAGCAGCCAATCCAACAGGCTGGGGGGCTACACCTTC.

This chain connects TRBV19 to TRBJ1-2; no reliable D call. CDR3 length: 13 residues. Between the trimmed V and J ends, which lost 10 bases and 2 bases, there was a span of 14 bases. The germline V gene encodes CDR1 LNHDA and CDR2 SQIVND (reference sequence). The DNA of the CDR3 is TGTGCCACATCAACTTACACGAACTATGGCTACACCTTC. This gives the protein CATSTYTNYGYTF.

The gene calls are TRBV18 and TRBJ1-2; 11 positions agree with TRBD1. Germline CDR1 is KGHSH and CDR2 is LQKENI. Unmatched junction bases numbered 9, after V lost 3 bases and J lost 6 bases. The CDR3 sequence is 16 residues long. The CDR3 DNA is TGTGCCAGCTCACCGGGACAGGGGGTCCAGTTGCATGGCTACACCTTC. Its translation is CASSPGQGVQLHGYTF.

This clone was seen once. The chain couples TRBV4-1 to TRBJ1-4; TRBD1 agrees at 7 bases. In germline, CDR1 is MGHRA, CDR2 YSYEKL. V gave up 4 bases and J gave up 3 bases; unmatched junction bases: 2. This CDR3 spans 14 amino acids. The DNA of the CDR3 is TGCGCCAGCAGCCTGCAGGGGGCTAATGAAAAACTGTTTTTT. Its translation: CASSLQGANEKLFF.

The chain has TRBV21-1 and TRBJ2-1; TRBD2, as called in the table, went unchecked against the DNA. TRBV21-1 is listed as a pseudogene. This CDR3 spans 17 amino acids. CDR3 nucleotides: TGTGCCAGCAGCAAAAAGCATGAGCGGGGGGCAAACAATGAGCAGTTCTTC. It encodes CASSKKHERGANNEQFF.

This clone occurred a few times. The chain joins TRBV29-1 to TRBJ2-2; D is unresolved. Germline CDR1 and CDR2: SQVTM and ANQGSEA. V lost 2 bases and J 5 bases, leaving 3 bases between the germline ends. The CDR3 is made up of 11 amino acids. This CDR3 is CSVERTGELFF. In DNA, the CDR3 is TGCAGCGTTGAAAGAACCGGGGAGCTGTTTTTT.

The chain recombines TRBV15 with TRBJ2-1; 7 bases agree with TRBD2. CDR3 length: 13 amino acids. After removal of 8 bases from V and 6 bases from J, the junction contained 7 bases not matched to a gene. Germline-derived CDR1 and CDR2 are LNHNV and YYDKDF (reference sequence). The CDR3 here is CATGSGESNEQFF. Here the CDR3 DNA reads TGTGCCACCGGGAGCGGGGAGTCCAATGAGCAGTTCTTC. Full variable domain (outside the CDR3, taken from reference TRBV15 and TRBJ2-1): DAMVIQNPRYQVTQFGKPVTLSCSQTLNHNVMYWYQQKSSQAPKLLFHYYDKDFNNEADTPDNFQSRRPNTSFCFLDIRSPGLGDTAMYLCATGSGESNEQFFGPGTRLTVL.

The CDR3 DNA follows: TGTGCCAGCAGTCGGCAGGGGGCCGGGTCACCCCTCCACTTT. This translates into CASSRQGAGSPLHF. The V call is TRBV3-1 (or the pseudogene TRBV3-2), the J call TRBJ1-6; 8 positions match TRBD1. Trimming cost V 6 bases and J 10 bases; bases outside gene matches: 8. Per germline, CDR1 LGHDT and CDR2 YNNKEL (reference sequence). This CDR3 is 14 amino acids long.